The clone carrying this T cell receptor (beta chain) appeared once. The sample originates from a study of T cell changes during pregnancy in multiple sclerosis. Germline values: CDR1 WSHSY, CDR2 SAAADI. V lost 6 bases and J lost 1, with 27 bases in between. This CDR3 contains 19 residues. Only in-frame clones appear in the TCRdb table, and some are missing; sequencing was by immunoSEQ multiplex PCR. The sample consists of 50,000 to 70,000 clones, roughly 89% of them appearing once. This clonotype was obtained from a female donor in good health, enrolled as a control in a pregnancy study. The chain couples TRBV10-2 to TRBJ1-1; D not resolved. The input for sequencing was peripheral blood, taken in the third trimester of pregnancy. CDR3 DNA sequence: TGCGCCAGCAGAGGTGACTCCGCCGCCCCGGCGGGCTGGAACACTGAAGCTTTCTTT. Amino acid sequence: CASRGDSAAPAGWNTEAFF.